These 28 T cell receptor beta chains were sequenced from one sample in a study of T cells in Graves' hyperthyroidism and ophthalmopathy. There were TCR beta CDR3 regions amplified from RNA transcripts. An initial round of RT-PCR targeting the TCR CDR3 relied on the HTBI primer set. TCRdb independently ran MiXCR on the multiplex PCR reads; one entry per CDR3 protein. The sample lists a few hundred thousand distinct CDR3 sequences; 14% were seen once. The sequencing input was blood. Source of these receptors: a woman in her thirties or forties with Graves' hyperthyroidism.

J is TRBJ2-7 and V is TRBV10-3; 14 bases line up with TRBD2. J lost 5 bases, V lost 6 bases, and 9 bases had no gene match. CDR1 is ENHRY and CDR2 is SYGVKD in the germline V gene. The CDR3 totals 16 residues. The CDR3, as DNA: TGTGCCATCAGCCCAACGGGACTAGCGGGAGTCAACGAGCAGTACTTC. It yields the protein CAISPTGLAGVNEQYF.

Regarding this clonotype: It may be a read error: a sequence one base away is much more abundant. The chain recombines TRBV6-9 with TRBJ1-5, with D unresolved. Germline V gives CDR1 MNHGY, CDR2 SVAAGI. The CDR3 is made up of 14 amino acids. CDR3 coding DNA: TGTGCCGGCAGTTTCGACACGGCTAATCAGCCCCAGCATTTT. Protein product: CAGSFDTANQPQHF.

In this sample, this clonotype turned up many times. The V call is TRBV28, the J call TRBJ2-3; the match to TRBD2 covers 7 bases. This CDR3 contains 14 residues. With 8 bases clipped from V and 1 base from J, the junction kept 6 bases outside the gene matches. CDR1 and CDR2 (germline): MDHEN, SYDVKM. The CDR3 spells CASRAGVGTDTQYF. For the CDR3, the DNA is TGTGCCAGCCGGGCGGGAGTGGGCACAGATACGCAGTATTTT.

Details on this clonotype: A clone one base away is much larger, so this may be a read error. The DNA for the CDR3 is TGTGCCAGCAGGAGAACCGGGACCGGCCTAGATGGCTACACCTTC. Protein product: CASRRTGTGLDGYTF. The chain carries TRBV28 and TRBJ1-2, with D possibly TRBD1 on 5 matching bases. The CDR3 has 15 residues. Germline values: CDR1 MDHEN, CDR2 SYDVKM. V was trimmed by 6 bases and J by 6 bases, leaving 20 bases between them.

Only a few counts were recorded for this clonotype. The CDR3 here is CASSLMGTSTDTQYF. The CDR3 DNA reads TGTGCCAGCAGCTTAATGGGGACCAGCACAGATACGCAGTATTTT. The chain recombines TRBV11-3 with TRBJ2-3; D possibly matches TRBD1 or TRBD2 (5 bases each). The CDR3 contains 15 residues. The germline gives CDR1 SGHNT, CDR2 YENEEA. With 2 bases removed from V and 0 bases from J, the gap between germline ends came to 9 bases.

In this sample, this clonotype turned up many times. This chain joins TRBV29-1 and TRBJ1-2; D unclear. CDR3 length equals 13 residues. The germline V and J ends were trimmed by 0 bases and 0 bases, with 5 bases remaining between them. Germline V gene data show CDR1 as SQVTM and CDR2 as ANQGSEA. This CDR3 reads CSVEDGANYGYTF. The CDR3 nucleotides are TGCAGCGTTGAAGACGGAGCTAACTATGGCTACACCTTC.

The chain recombines TRBV30 with TRBJ2-1; TRBD2 matches at 12 bases. CDR3 length: 15 residues. The J segment lost 9 bases and the V segment lost 3 bases, leaving 9 bases of the junction unmatched. Germline V lookup: CDR1 GTSNPN, CDR2 SVGIG (reference sequence). CDR3 protein: CAWRQTSGSRGEQFF. The CDR3 DNA sequence: TGTGCCTGGAGGCAGACTAGCGGGAGTAGGGGTGAGCAGTTCTTC.

This clonotype has a count of ten or more. The genes are TRBV28 and TRBJ1-5; maybe TRBD1 (6 bases). The CDR3 consists of 19 residues. Germline loops: CDR1 MDHEN, CDR2 SYDVKM. V was clipped by 6 bases and J by 2 bases, with 26 bases between them. CDR3 residues: CASSLGPGQGFGGNQPQHF. In DNA, the CDR3 is TGTGCCAGCAGCTTAGGGCCGGGACAAGGGTTTGGAGGCAATCAGCCCCAGCATTTT.

This clonotype has more than one count but fewer than ten. The chain has TRBV5-6 and TRBJ2-1; a weak D match, TRBD1 (6 bases). This CDR3 has 12 residues. The germline V gene encodes CDR1 SGHDT and CDR2 YYEEEE. V was trimmed by 3 bases and J by 6 bases, leaving 7 bases between them. CDR3 in DNA: TGTGCCAGCAGCTCAGGGGTCAATGAGCAGTTCTTC. Amino acids: CASSSGVNEQFF.

This clonotype was recorded a few times. This chain uses TRBV5-1 with TRBJ2-7; TRBD2 matches at 8 bases. This CDR3 comprises 15 residues. The V and J ends lost 0 bases and 7 bases, in that order; junction bases with no gene match: 9. The germline V gene encodes CDR1 SGHRS and CDR2 YFSETQ. The CDR3 sequence is CASSLGGSGEWEQYF. The CDR3 DNA sequence: TGCGCCAGCAGCTTGGGAGGTAGCGGGGAGTGGGAGCAGTACTTC. The full variable domain, completed using reference TRBV5-1 and TRBJ2-7, is KAGVTQTPRYLIKTRGQQVTLSCSPISGHRSVSWYQQTPGQGLQFLFEYFSETQRNKGNFPGRFSGRQFSNSRSEMNVSTLELGDSALYLCASSLGGSGEWEQYFGPGTRLTVT.

This clonotype was seen repeatedly, ten times or more. The chain joins TRBV2 to TRBJ1-1; D unclear. CDR1 is SNHLY and CDR2 is FYNNEI in the germline V gene. The CDR3 loop spans 16 amino acids. V lost 5 bases and J lost 4, with 20 bases in between. The DNA of the CDR3 is TGTGCCAGCAGTCTAAAAATTGGACCGACGTCCACTGAAGCTTTCTTT. Translation gives CASSLKIGPTSTEAFF.

This clonotype was detected ten times or more. The rearrangement joins TRBV12-3 or TRBV12-4 to TRBJ1-1, with D maybe TRBD1 (6 bases). The CDR3 length is 14 residues. V shed 6 bases and J shed 4 bases, with 15 bases lying between them. The CDR3 region has the DNA TGTGCCAGCAGGCCCGGACAGTTTGGCACTGAAGCTTTCTTT. It codes for CASRPGQFGTEAFF.

This clonotype was observed many times. The rearrangement uses TRBV12-3 or TRBV12-4 and TRBJ1-5; the match to TRBD1 covers 9 bases. V trimming: 6 bases; J trimming: 4 bases; junction bases outside the gene matches: 10. The CDR3 spans 16 residues. CDR3 DNA: TGTGCCAGCAGCCCTCCGGGACAGGGTGGGAATCAGCCCCAGCATTTT. Translating gives CASSPPGQGGNQPQHF.

The chain carries TRBV6-1 and TRBJ2-1; TRBD2 might be the D (6 bases). The CDR3 is made up of 17 amino acids. Germline V gene lookup returns CDR1 MNHNS and CDR2 SASEGT. Trimming shortened V by 6 bases and J by 0 bases, and 18 bases separated the two germline ends. The CDR3: CASSTRRDQSSYNEQFF. The DNA of the CDR3 is TGTGCCAGCAGCACCAGGCGGGACCAGAGCTCCTACAATGAGCAGTTCTTC.

This clonotype was recorded many times. The chain uses TRBV20-1 and TRBJ2-7; no reliable D call. The V gene's germline CDR1 is DFQATT and CDR2 SNEGSKA (reference sequence). Between the trimmed V and J ends, which lost 4 bases and 5 bases, there was a span of 6 bases. This CDR3 contains 10 residues. This chain's CDR3 is CSAMSNEQYF. The CDR3 DNA sequence: TGCAGTGCTATGTCCAACGAGCAGTACTTC.

There are a few counts of this clonotype. This chain uses TRBV20-1 with TRBJ1-1; 9 bases match TRBD1. The V gene end was trimmed by 4 bases and the J gene end by 0 bases; junction bases not matched to a gene: 15. Germline CDR1 and CDR2: DFQATT and SNEGSKA (reference sequence). The CDR3 sequence is 18 residues long. This chain's CDR3 is CSATGQGWGAEMNTEAFF. CDR3 sequence (DNA): TGCAGTGCTACGGGACAGGGATGGGGTGCGGAGATGAACACTGAAGCTTTCTTT.

The sample holds a few counts of this clonotype. Relative to the germline gene, one junction end is altered; a read error may explain this. The V and J genes are TRBV29-1 and TRBJ2-1; D gene ambiguous. CDR1 is SQVTM, CDR2 ANQGSEA, per germline. This CDR3 spans 17 amino acids. Here the CDR3 reads CSVREADDPWVLNEQLF. CDR3 in DNA: TGCAGCGTGAGAGAGGCGGACGACCCGTGGGTTCTCAATGAGCAGCTCTTC.

The chain is built from TRBV27 and TRBJ1-6; weak D call: TRBD1 (6 bases). Trimming pared 4 bases from V and 8 bases from J, leaving 27 bases between. The CDR3 is made up of 19 amino acids. Germline V gene lookup returns CDR1 MNHEY and CDR2 SMNVEV (reference sequence). This CDR3 is CASSYQRQALNQLYSPLHF. The CDR3 coding sequence is TGTGCCAGCAGTTACCAGCGACAGGCCTTAAATCAGCTTTATTCACCCCTCCACTTT.

The rearrangement uses TRBV20-1 and TRBJ2-3, with 8 bases that match TRBD1. V shed 4 bases and J 1 base; nucleotides not matched to a gene: 13. Germline V gene lookup returns CDR1 DFQATT and CDR2 SNEGSKA (reference sequence). This CDR3 has 17 amino acids. DNA of the CDR3: TGCAGTGCTATATACTACCCAGGACAGGGAGGCACAGATACGCAGTATTTT. Translating it yields CSAIYYPGQGGTDTQYF.

V gene TRBV6-1 combines with J gene TRBJ2-7, with D perhaps TRBD1 or TRBD2 (5 bases each). The germline CDR1 and CDR2 sequences are MNHNS and SASEGT. The CDR3 has 13 residues. Trimming removed 11 bases at V and 7 bases at J, with 21 bases between. CDR3 residues: CASTGTAVGEQYF. CDR3 in DNA: TGTGCCTCTACCGGGACGGCCGTTGGGGAGCAGTACTTC.

This clonotype was detected many times. The chain couples TRBV2 to TRBJ1-2; TRBD1 matches 9 bases. The V gene's germline CDR1 is SNHLY and CDR2 FYNNEI. This CDR3 is built from 14 residues. With 6 bases clipped from V and 3 bases from J, the junction kept 5 bases outside the gene matches. The chain's CDR3 is CASRAGQGDYGYTF. The DNA of the CDR3 is TGTGCCAGCAGAGCGGGACAGGGTGACTATGGCTACACCTTC.

This clonotype appeared many times. This chain uses TRBV20-1 with TRBJ2-5, with 9 bases aligning to TRBD1. V lost 3 bases to trimming and J lost 1 base; unmatched junction nucleotides: 3. In germline, CDR1 is DFQATT, CDR2 SNEGSKA (reference sequence). This CDR3 is 14 amino acids long. The DNA of the CDR3 is TGCAGTGCTAGTAGGGACAGGGTCCAAGAGACCCAGTACTTC. Protein: CSASRDRVQETQYF.

Ten or more counts support this clonotype. The V and J genes are TRBV5-1 and TRBJ2-7, with D uncertain. The CDR3 is 15 residues long. V lost 0 bases and J 2 bases, leaving 12 bases between the germline ends. CDR1 SGHRS and CDR2 YFSETQ come from the germline V gene. CDR3 bases: TGCGCCAGCAGCTTGGTAATCGGCACAGCCTACGAGCAGTACTTC. This codes for CASSLVIGTAYEQYF. Combining the CDR3 with reference TRBV5-1 and TRBJ2-7 gives the whole variable domain KAGVTQTPRYLIKTRGQQVTLSCSPISGHRSVSWYQQTPGQGLQFLFEYFSETQRNKGNFPGRFSGRQFSNSRSEMNVSTLELGDSALYLCASSLVIGTAYEQYFGPGTRLTVT.

This clonotype was detected many times. The chain uses TRBV5-1 and TRBJ2-1; 7 bases align to TRBD1. V trimming: 0 bases; J trimming: 4 bases; junction bases outside the gene matches: 4. There are 15 residues in the CDR3. Germline V gives CDR1 SGHRS, CDR2 YFSETQ. CDR3 nucleotide sequence: TGCGCCAGCAGCTTGGAAGGGACAGATTACAATGAGCAGTTCTTC. Protein product: CASSLEGTDYNEQFF.

This clonotype was detected a few times. The chain joins TRBV4-1 to TRBJ1-5; TRBD1 matches at 9 bases. The CDR3 extends over 15 amino acids. The V gene end was trimmed by 2 bases and the J gene end by 7 bases; junction bases not matched to a gene: 6. Looked up from germline, CDR1 is MGHRA and CDR2 is YSYEKL. The CDR3 region is CASSQMGQGGQPQHF. The CDR3 DNA sequence: TGCGCCAGCAGCCAAATGGGACAGGGTGGGCAGCCCCAGCATTTT.

This rearrangement joins TRBV27 to TRBJ1-5; D might be TRBD1 (6 bases). The germline V and J ends were trimmed by 3 bases and 7 bases, with 13 bases remaining between them. The CDR3 has 14 residues. Germline values: CDR1 MNHEY, CDR2 SMNVEV (reference sequence). CDR3 DNA sequence: TGTGCCAGCAGTTTGGGGTCAGGGGTCCAGCCCCAGCATTTT. Protein sequence: CASSLGSGVQPQHF.

The chain couples TRBV19 to TRBJ1-5; unclear D gene. Germline-derived CDR1 and CDR2 are LNHDA and SQIVND (reference sequence). Trimming took 7 bases from V and 0 from J, leaving 13 bases between them. The CDR3 length is 15 residues. The CDR3 DNA reads as TGTGCCAGTACCATCGGAGTGGTTAGCAATCAGCCCCAGCATTTT. This codes for CASTIGVVSNQPQHF.

Regarding this clonotype: Possible read error: a much larger clone is one base away. The chain uses TRBV6-1 and TRBJ1-1, with D possibly TRBD1 on 6 matching bases. Germline V gene data show CDR1 as MNHNS and CDR2 as SASEGT. The CDR3 has 16 residues. CDR3 sequence reads: CASRGQHALMNTEALF. CDR3 in DNA: TGTGCCAGCCGGGGACAACACGCGCTTATGAACACTGAAGCTCTCTTT.